The T cell receptor beta chain under discussion was sequenced for a study of T cell changes during pregnancy in multiple sclerosis. The CDR3 spans 12 residues. Looked up from germline, CDR1 is KGHSH and CDR2 is LQKENI. V was shortened by 6 bases and J by 1 base, with 6 bases between the two germline ends. Sequencing used immunoSEQ multiplex PCR; TCRdb keeps in-frame clones, though not all of them. The data hold under 90,000 clones, with 80% to 95% observed a single time. Note on this clone: Other DNA variants within this sample encode the same CDR3.

The specimen comprised peripheral blood, sampled after pregnancy. This sequence was found in a female donor in good health, enrolled as a control in a pregnancy study. V usage is TRBV18 and J usage is TRBJ2-5; D is possibly TRBD2 (6 bases). The CDR3 DNA reads as TGTGCCAGCTCGGGGGGCCAAGAGACCCAGTACTTC. Its translation: CASSGGQETQYF.